The source of this TCR beta chain is a study of monozygotic twins with inflammatory bowel disease (dated 2019 in TCRdb). With respect to the entire study: A total of roughly 28 monozygotic twin pairs were included in the full study, comprising nine German pairs (four IBD-concordant, five IBD-discordant) and 19 IBD-discordant Danish pairs. The search for disease-associated traits relied mainly on comparing, within discordant pairs, IBD patients with their genetically identical healthy co-twins. Each individual had, on average, about 151 000 unique TCRalpha sequences and 181 000 unique TCRbeta sequences available for analysis. The research as a whole found: Differing immunosuppressive treatments among patients may have added background noise and inter-individual variability to the repertoires. IBD patients had lower TCRbeta repertoire diversity, measured by the inverse Simpson index, than their healthy co-twins. Compared with healthy twins, IBD patients had fewer clonotypes in common with other individuals, a difference most pronounced in patients showing signs of disease activity. Different T cell subtypes could not be distinguished in the analysis. No difference in repertoire similarity was observed between concordant and discordant twins, possibly owing to limited statistical power. The results gave no support for a single strong signal or clonotype linked to IBD.

From each donor, a 2.5 ml peripheral blood sample was drawn into PAXgene tubes and stored at -80 degrees C. Without any T cell sorting, total RNA was extracted from whole blood using the PAXgene blood miRNA kit on an automated QIAcube. Peripheral blood from monozygotic twin pairs who were concordant or discordant for inflammatory bowel disease underwent deep TCRalpha and TCRbeta repertoire profiling using unique molecular barcoding. Smoking habits were recorded for all twin pairs, with individuals classified as current, former or never smokers. Concerning this clonotype itself: The antigen this receptor binds is unknown.

The library came from 5' RACE. For each TCR library, roughly 3,600 ng of total RNA was used. cDNA was synthesized with SMARTScribe reverse transcriptase in eight separate reactions per sample. During cDNA synthesis, unique molecular identifiers containing a 6-nucleotide sample barcode were introduced by template switching. Two nested PCRs of 16 and 9 cycles amplified the TCRalpha and TCRbeta cDNA, and bead purification followed each PCR. Before amplification, cDNA was treated with uracil DNA-glycosylase and purified using the QIAquick PCR purification kit. The second PCR added Illumina TruSeq-compatible adapters along with sample-specific barcodes. TapeStation and Qubit were used to check library quality and concentration, and roughly 4.8 ng of each library went into the pool. Sequencing of pooled libraries was carried out on an Illumina HiSeq2500 single-index Rapid Run using 2 x 100 bp reads and custom sequencing primers. Per the original workflow: PCR and sequencing errors were corrected by UMI-based consensus assembly using MiGEC version 1.2.6. MiXCR version 2.1.1 was used to carry out V(D)J alignment, clonotype assembly and CDR3 extraction. To normalise gene usage, clonotype sharing and MAIT/NKT TCR abundance, the analysis used the top 1000, 10 000 and 20 000 clonotypes per sample. After downsampling to 27 000 UMIs, diversity was calculated as the inverse Simpson index using the vegan R package. Paired Mann-Whitney U tests were applied to discordant twin pairs, with Benjamini-Hochberg correction for multiple testing. TCRdb reprocessed the reads and provides one entry for every CDR3 protein sequence; no DNA is given. TCRdb, rather than the study authors, made the V and J calls. The sample's table covers around 150,000 distinct CDR3 sequences. The ten biggest clones cover approximately 2.8% of the sample.

This clonotype was sampled from a human donor with ulcerative colitis or Crohn's disease, or a healthy co-twin of an affected twin (not recorded which). Source material: blood.

The CDR3 region: CASSQDIASGGGTGELFF. Recombination linked TRBV4-3 to TRBJ2-2; TCRdb selects TRBD2, and the lack of DNA leaves this call unchecked. There are 18 amino acids in the CDR3, from cysteine to phenylalanine inclusive. The nucleotide record is missing. The germline V gene specifies LGHNA as CDR1 and YSLEER as CDR2.